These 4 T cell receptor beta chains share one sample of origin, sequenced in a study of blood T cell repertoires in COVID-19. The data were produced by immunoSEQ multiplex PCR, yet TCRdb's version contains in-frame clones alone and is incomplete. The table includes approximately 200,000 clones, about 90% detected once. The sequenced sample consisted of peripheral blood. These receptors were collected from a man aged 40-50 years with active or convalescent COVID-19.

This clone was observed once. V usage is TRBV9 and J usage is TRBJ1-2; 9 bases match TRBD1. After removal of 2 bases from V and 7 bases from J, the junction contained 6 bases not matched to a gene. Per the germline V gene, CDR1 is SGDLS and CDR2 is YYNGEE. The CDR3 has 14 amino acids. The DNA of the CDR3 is TGTGCCAGCAGCGTGGGACAGGGCTTTGCTGGCTACACCTTC. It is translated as CASSVGQGFAGYTF. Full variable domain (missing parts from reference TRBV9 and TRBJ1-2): DSGVTQTPKHLITATGQRVTLRCSPRSGDLSVYWYQQSLDQGLQFLIQYYNGEERAKGNILERFSAQQFPDLHSELNLSSLELGDSALYFCASSVGQGFAGYTFGSGTRLTVV.

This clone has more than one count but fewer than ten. The CDR3 is CASSLRRGRRVEDYEQYF. DNA of the CDR3: TGTGCCAGCAGTTTAAGGCGAGGGCGGAGGGTAGAGGACTACGAGCAGTACTTC. V and J are TRBV28 and TRBJ2-7; a weak D match, TRBD2 (6 bases). This CDR3 is built from 18 residues. Trimming shortened V by 2 bases and J by 3 bases, and 23 bases separated the two germline ends. Germline CDR1 reads MDHEN; CDR2 reads SYDVKM.

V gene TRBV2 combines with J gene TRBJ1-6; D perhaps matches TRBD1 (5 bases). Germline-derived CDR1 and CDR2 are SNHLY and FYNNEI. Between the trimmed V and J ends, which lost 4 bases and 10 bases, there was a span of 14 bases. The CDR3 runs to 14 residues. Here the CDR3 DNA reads TGTGCCAGCAGTGCAGGGACTGCCTCATCACCCCTCCACTTT. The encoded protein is CASSAGTASSPLHF.

The CDR3 sequence is CASSELGLVLEETQYF. CDR3 nucleotides: TGTGCCAGCAGTGAATTGGGTCTAGTTCTAGAAGAGACCCAGTACTTC. This chain uses TRBV2 with TRBJ2-5; D not certain. The CDR3 is made up of 16 amino acids. Germline V gene sequence: CDR1 SNHLY, CDR2 FYNNEI. The V end was cut by 2 bases, the J end by 3 bases, with 16 bases between.